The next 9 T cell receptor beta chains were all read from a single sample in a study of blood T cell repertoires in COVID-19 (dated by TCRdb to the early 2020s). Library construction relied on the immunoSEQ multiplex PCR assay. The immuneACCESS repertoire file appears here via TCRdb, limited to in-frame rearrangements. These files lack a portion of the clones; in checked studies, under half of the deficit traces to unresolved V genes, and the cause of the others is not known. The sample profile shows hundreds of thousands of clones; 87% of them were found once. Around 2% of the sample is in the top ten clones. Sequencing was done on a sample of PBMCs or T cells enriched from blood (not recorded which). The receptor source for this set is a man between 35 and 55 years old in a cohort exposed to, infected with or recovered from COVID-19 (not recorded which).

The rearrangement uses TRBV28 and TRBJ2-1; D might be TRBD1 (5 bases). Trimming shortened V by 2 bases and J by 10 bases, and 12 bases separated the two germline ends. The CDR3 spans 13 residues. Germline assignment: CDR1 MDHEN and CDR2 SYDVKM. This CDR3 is CASSLPDRYEQFF. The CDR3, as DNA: TGTGCCAGCAGTTTACCCGACAGATACGAGCAGTTCTTC.

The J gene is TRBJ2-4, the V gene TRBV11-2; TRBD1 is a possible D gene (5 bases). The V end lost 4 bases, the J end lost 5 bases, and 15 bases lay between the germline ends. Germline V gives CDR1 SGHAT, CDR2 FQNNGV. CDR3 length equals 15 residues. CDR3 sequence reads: CASSSLMGPENIQYF. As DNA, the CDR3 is TGTGCCAGCAGCTCCCTAATGGGGCCTGAAAACATTCAGTACTTC.

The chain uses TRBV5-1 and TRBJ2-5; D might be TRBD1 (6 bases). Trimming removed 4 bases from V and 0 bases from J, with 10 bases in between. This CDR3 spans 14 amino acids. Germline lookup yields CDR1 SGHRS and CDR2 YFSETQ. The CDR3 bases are TGCGCCAGCAGCCCACGGGACAACCAAGAGACCCAGTACTTC. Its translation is CASSPRDNQETQYF.

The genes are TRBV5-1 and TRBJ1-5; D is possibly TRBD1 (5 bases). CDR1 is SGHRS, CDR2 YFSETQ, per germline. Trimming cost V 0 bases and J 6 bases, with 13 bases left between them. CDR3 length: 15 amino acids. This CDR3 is CASSLEGRVGQPQHF. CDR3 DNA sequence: TGCGCCAGCAGCTTGGAAGGCAGGGTTGGTCAGCCCCAGCATTTT.

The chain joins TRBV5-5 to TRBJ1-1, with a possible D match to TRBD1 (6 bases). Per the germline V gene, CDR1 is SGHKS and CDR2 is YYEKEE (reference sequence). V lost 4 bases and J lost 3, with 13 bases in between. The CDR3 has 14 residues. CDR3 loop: CASSRGQLDTEAFF. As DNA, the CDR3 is TGTGCCAGCAGCAGAGGACAGCTGGACACTGAAGCTTTCTTT.

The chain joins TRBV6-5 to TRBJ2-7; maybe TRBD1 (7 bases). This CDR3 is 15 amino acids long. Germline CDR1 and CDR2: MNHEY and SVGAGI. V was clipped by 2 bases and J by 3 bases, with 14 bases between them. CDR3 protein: CASSYARGQNYEQYF. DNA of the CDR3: TGTGCCAGCAGTTACGCGCGGGGACAGAACTACGAGCAGTACTTC.

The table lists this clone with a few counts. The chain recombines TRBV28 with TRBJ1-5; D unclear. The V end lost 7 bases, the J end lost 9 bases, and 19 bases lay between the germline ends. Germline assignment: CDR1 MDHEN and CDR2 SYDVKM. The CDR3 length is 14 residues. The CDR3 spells CASTPPPRIRPQHF. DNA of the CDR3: TGTGCCAGCACCCCCCCTCCCAGGATTCGGCCCCAGCATTTT.

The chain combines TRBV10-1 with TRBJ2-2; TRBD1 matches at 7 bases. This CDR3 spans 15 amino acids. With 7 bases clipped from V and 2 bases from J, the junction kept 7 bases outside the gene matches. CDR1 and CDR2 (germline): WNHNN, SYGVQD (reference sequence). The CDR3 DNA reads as TGCGCCAGCAAAGCGGACAGGCGAAACACCGGGGAGCTGTTTTTT. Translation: CASKADRRNTGELFF.

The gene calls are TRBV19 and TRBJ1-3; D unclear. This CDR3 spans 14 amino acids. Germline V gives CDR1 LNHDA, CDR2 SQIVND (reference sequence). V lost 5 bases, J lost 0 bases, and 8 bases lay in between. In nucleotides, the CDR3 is TGTGCCAGTAGTTCGAGCAACTCTGGAAACACCATATATTTT. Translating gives CASSSSNSGNTIYF.